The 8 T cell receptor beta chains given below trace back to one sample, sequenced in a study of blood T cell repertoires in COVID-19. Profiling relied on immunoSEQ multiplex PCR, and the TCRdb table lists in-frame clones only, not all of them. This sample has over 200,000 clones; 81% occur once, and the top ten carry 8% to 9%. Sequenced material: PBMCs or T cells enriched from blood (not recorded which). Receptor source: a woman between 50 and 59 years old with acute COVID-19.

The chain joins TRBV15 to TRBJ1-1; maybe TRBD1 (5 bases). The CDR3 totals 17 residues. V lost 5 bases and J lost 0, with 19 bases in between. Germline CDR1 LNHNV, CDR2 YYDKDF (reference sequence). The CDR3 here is CATSYPRASGMNTEAFF. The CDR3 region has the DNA TGTGCCACCAGCTACCCCAGGGCATCCGGCATGAACACTGAAGCTTTCTTT. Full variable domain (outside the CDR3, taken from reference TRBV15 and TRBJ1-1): DAMVIQNPRYQVTQFGKPVTLSCSQTLNHNVMYWYQQKSSQAPKLLFHYYDKDFNNEADTPDNFQSRRPNTSFCFLDIRSPGLGDTAMYLCATSYPRASGMNTEAFFGQGTRLTVV.

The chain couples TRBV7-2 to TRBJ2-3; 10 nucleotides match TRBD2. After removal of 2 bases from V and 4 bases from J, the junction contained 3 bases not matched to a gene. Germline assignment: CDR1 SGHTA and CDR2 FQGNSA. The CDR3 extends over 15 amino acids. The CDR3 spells CASSLTSGVPDTQYF. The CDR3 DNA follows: TGTGCCAGCAGCTTAACTAGCGGGGTGCCAGATACGCAGTATTTT.

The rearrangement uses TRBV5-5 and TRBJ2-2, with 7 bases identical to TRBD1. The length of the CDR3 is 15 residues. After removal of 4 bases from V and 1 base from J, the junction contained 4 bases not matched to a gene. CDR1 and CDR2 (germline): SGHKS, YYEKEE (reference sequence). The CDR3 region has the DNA TGTGCCAGCAGCGGCCGGGACAGGAACACCGGGGAGCTGTTTTTT. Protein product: CASSGRDRNTGELFF.

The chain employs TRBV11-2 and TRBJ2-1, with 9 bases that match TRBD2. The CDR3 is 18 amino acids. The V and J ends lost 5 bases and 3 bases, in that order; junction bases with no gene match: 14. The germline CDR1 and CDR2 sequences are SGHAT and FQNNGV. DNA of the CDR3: TGTGCCAGCAGCGTAACGCCGGGACTAGCTTCGGTCTACAATGAGCAGTTCTTC. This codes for CASSVTPGLASVYNEQFF.

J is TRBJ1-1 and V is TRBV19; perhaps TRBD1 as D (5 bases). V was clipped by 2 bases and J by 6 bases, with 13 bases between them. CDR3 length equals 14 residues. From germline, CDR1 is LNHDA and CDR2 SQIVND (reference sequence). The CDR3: CASSIIPRVAEAFF. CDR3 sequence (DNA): TGTGCCAGTAGTATAATACCCAGGGTTGCTGAAGCTTTCTTT.

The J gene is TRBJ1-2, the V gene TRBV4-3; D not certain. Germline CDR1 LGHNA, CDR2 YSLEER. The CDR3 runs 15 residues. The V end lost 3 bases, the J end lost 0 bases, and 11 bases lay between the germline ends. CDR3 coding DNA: TGCGCCAGCAGCCAGTCGACATATCCTAACTATGGCTACACCTTC. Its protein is CASSQSTYPNYGYTF.

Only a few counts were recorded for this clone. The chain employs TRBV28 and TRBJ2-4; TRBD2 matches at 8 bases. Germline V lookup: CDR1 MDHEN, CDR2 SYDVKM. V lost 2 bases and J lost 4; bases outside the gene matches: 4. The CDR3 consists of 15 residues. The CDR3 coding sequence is TGTGCCAGCAGTTTAAGCGGGGGAGGGAAAAACATTCAGTACTTC. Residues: CASSLSGGGKNIQYF.

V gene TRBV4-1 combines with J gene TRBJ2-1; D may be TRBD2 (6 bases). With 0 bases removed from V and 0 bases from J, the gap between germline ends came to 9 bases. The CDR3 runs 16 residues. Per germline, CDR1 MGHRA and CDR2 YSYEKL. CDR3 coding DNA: TGCGCCAGCAGCCAAGATGGGGGGAGCTCCTACAATGAGCAGTTCTTC. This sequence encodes CASSQDGGSSYNEQFF.